This T cell receptor (beta chain) was observed in a study of OX40 agonist ivuxolimab in advanced cancers. On the study more broadly: Partial responses occurred in three patients (one hepatocellular carcinoma, two cutaneous melanoma).

The V and J ends lost 4 bases and 10 bases respectively, with 13 bases between them. Per the germline V gene, CDR1 is DFQATT and CDR2 is SNEGSKA (reference sequence). The CDR3 extends over 11 amino acids. At baseline, cycle 4 day 1, and cycle 7 day 1, blood was sampled. Repertoires were generated with immunoSEQ multiplex PCR, while TCRdb's copy carries only in-frame clones and drops some. Here the sample spans under 90,000 clones, roughly 89% being singletons. The sample was CD4+ or CD8+ T cells sorted from blood, taken in a trial of the OX40 agonist ivuxolimab. The rearrangement links TRBV20-1 to TRBJ1-1; D ambiguous. This TCR derives from an adult with an advanced solid tumor such as melanoma, head and neck, liver or kidney cancer. This CDR3 is CSANAAVGAFF. DNA for the CDR3: TGCAGTGCTAACGCGGCGGTTGGAGCTTTCTTT.